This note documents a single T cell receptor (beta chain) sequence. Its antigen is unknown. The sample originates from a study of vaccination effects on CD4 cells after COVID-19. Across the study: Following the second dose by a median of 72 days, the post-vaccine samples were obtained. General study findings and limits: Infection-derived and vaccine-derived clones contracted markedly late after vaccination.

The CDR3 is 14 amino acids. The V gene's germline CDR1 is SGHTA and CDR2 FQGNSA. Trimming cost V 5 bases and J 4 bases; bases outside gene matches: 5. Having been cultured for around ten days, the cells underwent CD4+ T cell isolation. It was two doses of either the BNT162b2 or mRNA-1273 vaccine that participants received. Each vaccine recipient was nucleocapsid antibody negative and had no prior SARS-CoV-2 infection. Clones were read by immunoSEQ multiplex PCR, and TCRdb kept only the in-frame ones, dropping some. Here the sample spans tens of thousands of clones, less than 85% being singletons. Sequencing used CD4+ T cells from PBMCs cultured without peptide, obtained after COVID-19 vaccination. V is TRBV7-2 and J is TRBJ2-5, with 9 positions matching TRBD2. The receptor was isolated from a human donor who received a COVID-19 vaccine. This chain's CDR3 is CASSARGGGETQYF. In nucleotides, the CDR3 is TGTGCCAGCAGCGCGCGGGGGGGCGGAGAGACCCAGTACTTC.